What follows are 26 T cell receptor beta chains derived from one specimen sequenced in a study of long-term antiretroviral therapy in people with HIV (dated by TCRdb to 2022 to 2024). The immunoSEQ hsTCRB v3.0 assay was used at survey level resolution to sequence the TRB variable region. As stored in TCRdb, this immuneACCESS dataset retains in-frame rearrangements with V and J assigned. A fraction of the clones does not appear; measured against another copy, unresolved V genes explain less than half of the discrepancy, and the remainder lacks a known reason. This sample comprises 15,000 to 20,000 clones, 60% to 85% of them detected only once. Jointly, the top ten make up 6.4% of the sample. Here the sequenced sample was unsorted PBMCs, taken at the start of antiretroviral therapy, before treatment. These receptor sequences come from a man younger than 35 with HIV.

The chain joins TRBV28 to TRBJ2-7; the D gene is possibly TRBD2 (5 bases). The CDR3 contains 16 residues. The V gene's germline CDR1 is MDHEN and CDR2 SYDVKM. V dropped 4 bases and J dropped 0 bases, with 16 bases sitting between them. This CDR3 reads CASSSRTGRSSYEQYF. The CDR3 DNA is TGTGCCAGCAGTTCGAGGACTGGACGCAGCTCCTACGAGCAGTACTTC.

This chain uses TRBV7-9 with TRBJ2-5; tentatively, D is TRBD1 (5 bases). Trimming stripped 2 bases from V and 5 bases from J, with 18 bases between. The germline gives CDR1 SEHNR, CDR2 FQNEAQ (reference sequence). This CDR3 has 16 residues. DNA for the CDR3: TGTGCCAGCAGCTTAATTTCTCGGGCTAAGGGGGAGACCCAGTACTTC. This sequence encodes CASSLISRAKGETQYF.

This chain links TRBV5-1 with TRBJ2-3, with TRBD2 matching 7 bases. The CDR3 has 15 amino acids. V gave up 2 bases and J gave up 5 bases; unmatched junction bases: 8. CDR1 is SGHRS, CDR2 YFSETQ, per germline. In nucleotides, the CDR3 is TGCGCCAGCAGCTTCCTGGCGGGAGAGAAAGATACGCAGTATTTT. This sequence encodes CASSFLAGEKDTQYF. The whole variable domain, remainder taken from reference TRBV5-1 and TRBJ2-3, is KAGVTQTPRYLIKTRGQQVTLSCSPISGHRSVSWYQQTPGQGLQFLFEYFSETQRNKGNFPGRFSGRQFSNSRSEMNVSTLELGDSALYLCASSFLAGEKDTQYFGPGTRLTVL.

The chain carries TRBV29-1 and TRBJ2-7; D is ambiguous. CDR3 length equals 16 residues. V was clipped by 0 bases and J by 1 base, with 16 bases between them. Germline V gene sequence: CDR1 SQVTM, CDR2 ANQGSEA. CDR3 bases: TGCAGCGTTGAAGAGGTATGGACGAAAGATTCCTACGAGCAGTACTTC. It yields the protein CSVEEVWTKDSYEQYF.

This chain uses TRBV19 with TRBJ2-7; weak D call: TRBD1 (6 bases). CDR3 size: 14 residues. Trimming shortened V by 2 bases and J by 2 bases, and 10 bases separated the two germline ends. The germline gives CDR1 LNHDA, CDR2 SQIVND (reference sequence). The CDR3 here is CASSITGKTYEQYF. CDR3 in DNA: TGTGCCAGTAGTATAACAGGGAAAACCTACGAGCAGTACTTC.

The rearrangement joins TRBV5-1 to TRBJ1-1; the match to TRBD1 covers 7 bases. Looked up from germline, CDR1 is SGHRS and CDR2 is YFSETQ. This CDR3 region has 12 residues. J lost 8 bases, V lost 4 bases, and 5 bases had no gene match. The CDR3 bases are TGCGCCAGCAGCCTTCGGACAGGAGAAGCTTTCTTT. This codes for CASSLRTGEAFF.

The chain employs TRBV2 and TRBJ2-2; D not resolved. This CDR3 has 14 amino acids. V lost 7 bases and J lost 1, with 10 bases in between. Germline values: CDR1 SNHLY, CDR2 FYNNEI. The CDR3 here is CASTPVVNTGELFF. For the CDR3, the DNA is TGTGCCAGCACCCCCGTGGTGAACACCGGGGAGCTGTTTTTT.

The rearrangement uses TRBV5-6 and TRBJ2-2; 8 nucleotides agree with TRBD1. Trimming cost V 3 bases and J 0 bases; bases outside gene matches: 4. In germline, CDR1 is SGHDT, CDR2 YYEEEE. CDR3 size: 16 residues. The CDR3, as DNA: TGTGCCAGCAGCTCTCCGGGACAGGCGAACACCGGGGAGCTGTTTTTT. It yields the protein CASSSPGQANTGELFF.

The chain employs TRBV12-1 and TRBJ1-2. TRBV12-1 is listed as a pseudogene. This CDR3 is 16 amino acids long. For the CDR3, the DNA is TGTGCCAGCAGCTACCCCAGGGACCCGATAAACTATGGCTACACCTTC. Encoded protein: CASSYPRDPINYGYTF.

The gene calls are TRBV5-8 and TRBJ2-7, with 7 bases lining up with TRBD1. Trimming at V came to 2 bases and at J to 3 bases, leaving 5 bases not matched to a gene. The germline gives CDR1 SGHTS, CDR2 YDEGEE. The CDR3 is 14 amino acids. CDR3 bases: TGTGCCAGCAGCTTCCTGACAGGGATCTACGAGCAGTACTTC. Protein: CASSFLTGIYEQYF.

V usage is TRBV18 and J usage is TRBJ2-1; no definite D call. This CDR3 spans 11 amino acids. V lost 3 bases to trimming and J lost 8 bases, with 5 bases between them. The V gene's germline CDR1 is KGHSH and CDR2 LQKENI. The CDR3 protein is CASSPKYEQFF. As DNA, the CDR3 is TGTGCCAGCTCACCGAAGTATGAGCAGTTCTTC.

The chain joins TRBV28 to TRBJ2-4; no clear D gene. Germline CDR1 is MDHEN and CDR2 is SYDVKM. V lost 5 bases, J lost 0 bases, and 14 bases lay in between. This CDR3 contains 16 residues. The CDR3: CASSPGQIGAKNIQYF. The CDR3 DNA reads TGTGCCAGCAGTCCGGGTCAGATTGGAGCCAAAAACATTCAGTACTTC.

This rearrangement joins TRBV7-2 to TRBJ1-1; D call uncertain. Germline CDR1 and CDR2: SGHTA and FQGNSA. The V end was cut by 3 bases, the J end by 3 bases, with 8 bases between. The CDR3 has 13 amino acids. The CDR3 region has the DNA TGTGCCAGCAGCTTCATGGCTTACACTGAAGCTTTCTTT. This translates into CASSFMAYTEAFF.

This chain connects TRBV28 to TRBJ1-5, with TRBD1 matching 8 bases. Per germline, CDR1 MDHEN and CDR2 SYDVKM. V lost 6 bases to trimming and J lost 7 bases; unmatched junction nucleotides: 2. This CDR3 has 12 amino acids. CDR3: CASRTGVQPQHF. CDR3 nucleotide sequence: TGTGCCAGCAGGACAGGGGTCCAGCCCCAGCATTTT.

This chain links TRBV5-1 with TRBJ2-3; TRBD2 agrees at 9 bases. CDR1 SGHRS and CDR2 YFSETQ come from the germline V gene. The length of the CDR3 is 15 residues. Trimming removed 3 bases from V and 1 base from J; junction bases left unmatched: 3. The CDR3 region is CASSSWTSGTDTQYF. The CDR3 DNA sequence: TGCGCCAGCAGCTCATGGACTAGCGGCACAGATACGCAGTATTTT.

This clone was counted once. This chain connects TRBV7-8 to TRBJ2-1; D call uncertain. Germline V lookup: CDR1 SGHVS, CDR2 FQNEAQ. V was clipped by 3 bases and J by 3 bases, with 9 bases between them. The CDR3 covers 14 residues. For the CDR3, the DNA is TGTGCCAGCAGCTTTAGTGAGCTCTACAATGAGCAGTTCTTC. Protein sequence: CASSFSELYNEQFF.

CDR3 residues: CASSRRATEAFF. The CDR3 region has the DNA TGTGCCAGTAGTAGAAGGGCGACTGAAGCTTTCTTT. The rearrangement joins TRBV19 to TRBJ1-1, with no clear D. V was pared by 4 bases and J by 5 bases, with 8 bases between. Germline V lookup: CDR1 LNHDA, CDR2 SQIVND (reference sequence). The CDR3 contains 12 residues.

CDR3 protein: CASSLFGDTQYF. The CDR3 nucleotides read TGTGCCAGCAGTTTATTCGGGGATACGCAGTATTTT. This rearrangement joins TRBV28 to TRBJ2-3, with unresolved D. The germline V gene encodes CDR1 MDHEN and CDR2 SYDVKM. The CDR3 spans 12 residues. The V and J ends lost 1 base and 6 bases respectively, with 5 bases between them. Combining the CDR3 with reference TRBV28 and TRBJ2-3 gives the whole variable domain DVKVTQSSRYLVKRTGEKVFLECVQDMDHENMFWYRQDPGLGLRLIYFSYDVKMKEKGDIPEGYSVSREKKERFSLILESASTNQTSMYLCASSLFGDTQYFGPGTRLTVL.

The chain combines TRBV7-9 with TRBJ1-5; D unclear. The CDR3 loop spans 13 amino acids. Germline CDR1 is SEHNR and CDR2 is FQNEAQ (reference sequence). With 1 base removed from V and 8 bases from J, the gap between germline ends came to 9 bases. The CDR3 DNA follows: TGTGCCAGCAGCTTAGAGGTTACCAAGCCCCAGCATTTT. As protein: CASSLEVTKPQHF.

The DNA of the CDR3 is TGTGCCAGCAGCTTAGATATGTCGGGGTTCGACGGGGAGCTGTTTTTT. Protein sequence: CASSLDMSGFDGELFF. The gene calls are TRBV11-2 and TRBJ2-2; possibly TRBD2 for D (5 bases). V shed 0 bases and J shed 7 bases, with 15 bases lying between them. The CDR3 sequence is 16 residues long. Germline V CDR1 and CDR2: SGHAT, FQNNGV.

The chain uses TRBV27 and TRBJ2-4; D gene unclear. The V gene lost 3 bases and the J gene lost 0 bases, with 6 bases spanning the gap. Germline lookup yields CDR1 MNHEY and CDR2 SMNVEV (reference sequence). This CDR3 has 14 amino acids. CDR3 protein: CASSFSPAKNIQYF. The DNA of the CDR3 is TGTGCCAGCAGTTTTTCCCCAGCCAAAAACATTCAGTACTTC.

This clone was picked up a small number of times. V usage is TRBV10-3 and J usage is TRBJ2-7, with D possibly TRBD1 on 6 matching bases. V was cut by 8 bases and J by 3 bases, with 11 bases left in between. The CDR3 is 12 amino acids. Germline CDR1 and CDR2: ENHRY and SYGVKD. The chain's CDR3 is CAIGKQGYEQYF. The CDR3 DNA reads TGTGCCATCGGGAAACAGGGCTACGAGCAGTACTTC.

This clone is labeled medium-sized (0.01 to 0.1%). The chain combines TRBV11-2 with TRBJ2-7; 9 nucleotides match TRBD2. Germline CDR1 SGHAT, CDR2 FQNNGV. This CDR3 region has 16 residues. V dropped 3 bases and J dropped 4; count of bases not matched to a gene: 10. CDR3 coding DNA: TGTGCCAGCAGCTTGGATCGGGCGGGAGGGGTGTACGAGCAGTACTTC. This sequence encodes CASSLDRAGGVYEQYF.

This clone has just a few counts. V is TRBV4-2 and J is TRBJ1-2, with no clear D. With 1 base removed from V and 4 bases from J, the gap between germline ends came to 10 bases. Germline values: CDR1 LGHNA, CDR2 YNFKEQ. This CDR3 has 14 residues. In DNA, the CDR3 is TGTGCCAGCAGCCAAGCACCAGGTCTCTATGGCTACACCTTC. It translates to CASSQAPGLYGYTF.

The table lists this clone with a count of one. The CDR3 nucleotides are TGTGCCAGCAGTTTCGGGACTAAAGAGACCCAGTACTTC. Encoded protein: CASSFGTKETQYF. The chain employs TRBV6-6 and TRBJ2-5, with 7 bases fitting TRBD2. Germline V gives CDR1 MNHNY, CDR2 SVGAGI (reference sequence). The CDR3 length is 13 residues. V lost 4 bases, J lost 3 bases, and 2 bases stayed unmatched.

The J gene is TRBJ2-7, the V gene TRBV4-1; D remains ambiguous. V lost 1 base and J lost 3, with 7 bases in between. This CDR3 comprises 13 residues. Germline V lookup: CDR1 MGHRA, CDR2 YSYEKL. The CDR3 sequence: CASSQATDYEQYF. The CDR3 DNA reads TGCGCCAGCAGCCAAGCCACAGACTACGAGCAGTACTTC.